Listed below are T cell receptor beta chains from one sample, sequenced in a study of cytomegalovirus exposure and HLA in healthy donors. The repertoire was sequenced with immunoSEQ multiplex PCR; TCRdb's copy has only in-frame clones and lacks some. The sample includes over 100,000 clones, about three quarters of them seen just once. The material sequenced was PBMCs. These receptors were taken from a woman in her thirties in good health and CMV-seropositive. CDR3s include the opening cysteine and the closing phenylalanine or tryptophan. The order of the fields is clone size, D gene, V gene, CDR3 protein. D genes are given only for firm matches. Clone size is stated in some rows and not others, as once, few, many or a class when expanded.

clone size: -
D gene: TRBD2
V gene: TRBV10-3
CDR3 protein: CAISEGKQRDYEQYF

clone size: -
D gene: TRBD1
V gene: TRBV28
CDR3 protein: CASSRTGSPNYGYTF

clone size: -
D gene: TRBD1
V gene: TRBV19
CDR3 protein: CASSMRGGSEETQYF

clone size: -
D gene: TRBD1
V gene: TRBV7-9
CDR3 protein: CSSTRQGANTEAFF

clone size: -
D gene: -
V gene: TRBV14
CDR3 protein: CASSLSRVGLYNEQFF

clone size: -
D gene: -
V gene: TRBV7-9
CDR3 protein: CASSGTGGAAEKLFF

clone size: -
D gene: -
V gene: TRBV28
CDR3 protein: CASSPLAGSYNEQFF

clone size: -
D gene: -
V gene: TRBV5-6
CDR3 protein: CASSLWGLGYTF

clone size: -
D gene: TRBD1
V gene: TRBV9
CDR3 protein: CASSSGQVATNEKLFF

clone size: few
D gene: -
V gene: TRBV20-1
CDR3 protein: CSASLPGTQYF

clone size: -
D gene: TRBD1
V gene: TRBV30
CDR3 protein: CAWSSGQGNGNTIYF

clone size: -
D gene: -
V gene: TRBV9
CDR3 protein: CASSVDGQPNQPQHF

clone size: -
D gene: TRBD2
V gene: TRBV29-1
CDR3 protein: CSLGMRGSSYNEQFF

clone size: -
D gene: TRBD1
V gene: TRBV7-9
CDR3 protein: CASSLWTGSAKNIQYF

clone size: -
D gene: TRBD1
V gene: TRBV5-1
CDR3 protein: CASSGRTGVTGELFF

clone size: once
D gene: TRBD1
V gene: TRBV4-3
CDR3 protein: CASSQGGTGGRETQYF

clone size: -
D gene: TRBD1
V gene: TRBV19
CDR3 protein: CASSLGQLVTEAFF

clone size: -
D gene: -
V gene: TRBV14
CDR3 protein: CASSQTRGSSYNSPLHF

clone size: -
D gene: TRBD2
V gene: TRBV5-6
CDR3 protein: CASSFRDYYYEQYF

clone size: -
D gene: -
V gene: TRBV6-1
CDR3 protein: CASSEIGKQFF

clone size: -
D gene: -
V gene: TRBV5-1
CDR3 protein: CASSLDPGKYEQYF

clone size: -
D gene: TRBD1
V gene: TRBV30
CDR3 protein: CAWSVGQGNTEAFF

clone size: -
D gene: -
V gene: TRBV13
CDR3 protein: CASSFFMDTQYF

clone size: -
D gene: -
V gene: TRBV5-1
CDR3 protein: CASSWEGESYNEQFF

clone size: -
D gene: TRBD2
V gene: TRBV29-1
CDR3 protein: CSQAGGSGGRWETQYF

clone size: -
D gene: -
V gene: TRBV10-3
CDR3 protein: CAISRTSQETQYF

clone size: -
D gene: -
V gene: TRBV29-1
CDR3 protein: CSVENGAGRIGSYEQYF

clone size: -
D gene: -
V gene: TRBV4-2
CDR3 protein: CASSQVAGRDTEAFF

clone size: -
D gene: -
V gene: TRBV27
CDR3 protein: CASSLSGSLNSPLHF

clone size: -
D gene: -
V gene: TRBV7-9
CDR3 protein: CASSLVRPPYEQYF

clone size: -
D gene: -
V gene: TRBV14
CDR3 protein: CASSTGNTEAFF

clone size: few
D gene: TRBD1
V gene: TRBV13
CDR3 protein: CASSFTGGNEKLFF

clone size: -
D gene: TRBD2
V gene: TRBV6-6
CDR3 protein: CASGFGGEYETQYF

clone size: few
D gene: -
V gene: TRBV6-1
CDR3 protein: CASSSTGHSPHTF

clone size: -
D gene: -
V gene: TRBV6-1
CDR3 protein: CASSEISRSTDTQYF

clone size: -
D gene: -
V gene: TRBV7-9
CDR3 protein: CASSRDQGPQETQYF

clone size: -
D gene: TRBD2
V gene: TRBV5-1
CDR3 protein: CASSSTPRLAGGRSTQYF

clone size: few
D gene: -
V gene: TRBV12-5
CDR3 protein: CASGLVGRTQRNTGELFF

clone size: -
D gene: -
V gene: TRBV21-1
CDR3 protein: CASSKNGTADNEQFF

clone size: -
D gene: TRBD1
V gene: TRBV29-1
CDR3 protein: CSVVPGQVNNEQFF

clone size: once
D gene: TRBD1
V gene: TRBV2
CDR3 protein: CASKLTGEGYTF

clone size: few
D gene: TRBD1
V gene: TRBV7-9
CDR3 protein: CASSPRRPMTGFGETQYF